The 27 T cell receptor beta chains in this list originate from one sample, sequenced in a study of CXCR3-negative and CXCR3-positive naive CD8 T cells. General study results and limits: TRB CDR3s of CXCR3-positive naive cells were more hydrophobic than those of CXCR3-negative naive cells.

What these receptors recognize is not known. In preparing the TRB cDNA libraries, 5' RACE with UMI labels was used. TCRdb reprocessed the 5' RACE reads and keeps a single row for each CDR3 protein, giving no DNA. The table lists roughly 120,000 distinct CDR3 sequences, with roughly 0.62% in the top ten. What was sequenced was naive CXCR3+ CD8+ T cells from blood. Sample subset: CD45RO-CCR7+CD27+CD95- naive CD8+ T cells expressing CXCR3 (TNR3+). All receptors come from a human donor in good health. Some clones in this sample may be carry-over from other donors' samples.

The V gene is TRBV6-2 or TRBV6-3, the J gene TRBJ1-5; the TCRdb call, TRBD1, lacks DNA for checking. Germline V gene lookup returns CDR1 MNHEY and CDR2 SVGEGT. The CDR3 spans 17 residues. The CDR3 loop reads CASSYTPEGAGNQPQHF.

The CDR3 sequence is CASTWDRVITGELFF. The V gene is TRBV7-8, the J gene TRBJ2-2; there is no DNA to check the TCRdb D call of TRBD1. Looked up from germline, CDR1 is SGHVS and CDR2 is FQNEAQ. CDR3 length: 15 amino acids.

The chain links TRBV7-3 to TRBJ1-1. The V gene's germline CDR1 is SGHTA and CDR2 FQGTGA. CDR3 length: 12 residues. CDR3: CASSRGGTEAFF.

The chain is built from TRBV27 and TRBJ1-2; with no DNA, the TCRdb D assignment of TRBD1 cannot be verified. Germline-derived CDR1 and CDR2 are MNHEY and SMNVEV (reference sequence). The CDR3 length is 13 residues. CDR3 region: CASSPAGFYGYTF.

The chain's CDR3 is CASSEYYSPYEQYF. The V gene is TRBV25-1, the J gene TRBJ2-7. CDR1 and CDR2 from the germline V gene are MGHDK and SYGVNS. CDR3 size: 14 residues.

CDR3 amino acids: CASSFEGGNQPQHF. This chain uses TRBV5-1 with TRBJ1-5; there is no DNA to check the TCRdb D call of TRBD1. Germline CDR1 SGHRS, CDR2 YFSETQ. The CDR3 length is 14 residues.

The CDR3 loop is CASSSERLTLYEQYF. The chain is built from TRBV27 and TRBJ2-7; TCRdb designates TRBD2, a call that cannot be tested without DNA. In germline, CDR1 is MNHEY, CDR2 SMNVEV (reference sequence). This CDR3 spans 15 amino acids.

The chain recombines TRBV5-5 with TRBJ2-7; TCRdb's assignment of TRBD1 cannot be checked, as there is no DNA. This CDR3 spans 12 amino acids. Germline V gene sequence: CDR1 SGHKS, CDR2 YYEKEE (reference sequence). CDR3 in amino acids: CARDRGYFEQYF.

The genes are TRBV14 and TRBJ2-7. The V gene's germline CDR1 is SGHDN and CDR2 FVKESK. The CDR3 covers 11 residues. CDR3 amino acids: CASSHGSEQYF.

This sequence joins TRBV28 and TRBJ2-7; TCRdb's assignment of TRBD2 cannot be checked, as there is no DNA. CDR3 length: 14 residues. The germline CDR1 and CDR2 sequences are MDHEN and SYDVKM. CDR3 region: CASTHLLYPYEQYF.

The chain combines TRBV25-1 with TRBJ2-7; TCRdb selects TRBD1, and the lack of DNA leaves this call unchecked. This CDR3 contains 14 residues. Per germline, CDR1 MGHDK and CDR2 SYGVNS. This chain's CDR3 is CASSLGDPYYEQYF.

The rearrangement links TRBV7-9 to TRBJ2-1; TCRdb proposes TRBD1, but this gene call is untestable without DNA. The CDR3 consists of 16 residues. Germline assignment: CDR1 SEHNR and CDR2 FQNEAQ (reference sequence). Here the CDR3 reads CASSVTTGLSYNEQFF.

This chain joins TRBV20-1 and TRBJ1-1; TCRdb outputs TRBD1, but without DNA this stays unchecked. Germline CDR1 is DFQATT and CDR2 is SNEGSKA (reference sequence). The CDR3 has 14 residues. The CDR3 spells CSAQWDLQGAEAFF.

The chain couples TRBV2 to TRBJ1-3. This CDR3 has 15 amino acids. Germline lookup yields CDR1 SNHLY and CDR2 FYNNEI. CDR3 loop: CASSDPGGDGNTIYF. Full variable domain (missing parts from reference TRBV2 and TRBJ1-3): EPEVTQTPSHQVTQMGQEVILRCVPISNHLYFYWYRQILGQKVEFLVSFYNNEISEKSEIFDDQFSVERPDGSNFTLKIRSTKLEDSAMYFCASSDPGGDGNTIYFGEGSWLTVV.

The rearrangement joins TRBV24-1 to TRBJ2-2. The germline gives CDR1 KGHDR, CDR2 SFDVKD. CDR3 length equals 13 residues. CDR3 sequence: CATKGANTGELFF.

The chain uses TRBV20-1 and TRBJ2-7; TCRdb outputs TRBD2, but without DNA this stays unchecked. The CDR3 is 14 amino acids. Germline V lookup: CDR1 DFQATT, CDR2 SNEGSKA (reference sequence). The CDR3 reads CSASSSGRASEQYF.

CDR3 amino acids: CATSRVREASEQYF. V gene TRBV15 combines with J gene TRBJ2-7. Germline assignment: CDR1 LNHNV and CDR2 YYDKDF (reference sequence). The CDR3 is 14 residues long.

The chain links TRBV29-1 to TRBJ2-7. The CDR3 spans 12 residues. Per the germline V gene, CDR1 is SQVTM and CDR2 is ANQGSEA. The CDR3 is CSVSQVGYEQYF.

The CDR3 protein is CASSDPEGFLTYEQYF. The chain has TRBV2 and TRBJ2-7; TCRdb lists TRBD2, though no DNA is available to test this call. This CDR3 is built from 16 residues. CDR1 is SNHLY and CDR2 is FYNNEI in the germline V gene.

The chain has TRBV28 and TRBJ2-7; no DNA is available, so the TRBD1 call from TCRdb remains unchecked. Looked up from germline, CDR1 is MDHEN and CDR2 is SYDVKM. The CDR3 is 15 residues long. The CDR3 sequence is CASSSIDRGEYEQYF.

The J gene is TRBJ2-1, the V gene TRBV12-3 or TRBV12-4; TCRdb selects TRBD1, and the lack of DNA leaves this call unchecked. CDR3 length: 11 amino acids. The CDR3: CASRAPGGQFF.

The V gene is TRBV5-1, the J gene TRBJ2-1; lacking DNA, the TRBD2 call made by TCRdb goes unchecked. The germline gives CDR1 SGHRS, CDR2 YFSETQ. This CDR3 region has 16 residues. The CDR3 loop is CASSLQGQLFYNEQFF.

The V and J genes are TRBV5-4 and TRBJ1-5. Germline-derived CDR1 and CDR2 are SGHNT and YYREEE (reference sequence). This CDR3 region has 13 residues. CDR3 sequence: CACSPDPNQPQHF.

The rearrangement uses TRBV5-1 and TRBJ2-5; without DNA, the TCRdb call of TRBD2 cannot be checked. CDR3 length: 15 amino acids. CDR1 and CDR2 from the germline V gene are SGHRS and YFSETQ. CDR3 residues: CASSEERGGLETQYF.

The CDR3 loop is CASSPPRQGPTGELFF. V usage is TRBV7-2 and J usage is TRBJ2-2; TCRdb proposes TRBD1, but this gene call is untestable without DNA. The CDR3 totals 16 residues. The V gene's germline CDR1 is SGHTA and CDR2 FQGNSA.

The rearrangement uses TRBV4-1 and TRBJ2-7. CDR3 length equals 14 residues. The V gene's germline CDR1 is MGHRA and CDR2 YSYEKL. CDR3 in amino acids: CASSPDILSYEQYF.

V gene TRBV2 combines with J gene TRBJ2-7; there is no DNA to check the TCRdb D call of TRBD2. Germline CDR1 SNHLY, CDR2 FYNNEI. The length of the CDR3 is 15 residues. The CDR3 protein is CASSEVLAGVYEQYF.